A selection of T cell receptor beta chains follows, all from one sample in a study of prognosis after radiotherapy for stage I lung cancer. Each CDR3 protein is one row after TCRdb ran MiXCR on the multiplex PCR reads. The sample consists of roughly 30,000 distinct CDR3 sequences, approximately 44% of them appearing once. Sequenced here: PBMCs, sampled before or after stereotactic body radiation therapy (not recorded which). All receptors come from a donor aged 50 or older with non-small cell lung cancer. The CDR3 runs from the conserved cysteine through the conserved F or W. The D gene is left open where the match is weak. Part of the rows lack a size; the others show once, few, many or a class for expanded clones.

d_call j_call v_call clone_size cdr3_aa cdr3_nt
. TRBJ1-1 TRBV29-1 many CSVEEMQRKNTEAFF TGCAGCGTTGAAGAAATGCAGCGGAAGAACACTGAAGCTTTCTTT
. TRBJ1-1 TRBV6-9 many CASSYEGAYTEAFF TGTGCCAGCAGTTACGAAGGGGCGTACACTGAAGCTTTCTTT
. TRBJ2-7 TRBV4-2 many CASSREGSYEQYF TGTGCCAGCAGCCGAGAAGGTTCCTACGAGCAGTACTTC
. TRBJ2-2 TRBV10-3 many CAISGAGVGGELFF TGTGCCATCAGTGGGGCAGGGGTCGGCGGGGAGCTGTTTTTT
TRBD1 TRBJ2-7 TRBV11-2 . CASSPQGTAEQYF TGTGCCAGCAGCCCCCAAGGGACAGCCGAGCAGTACTTC
TRBD1 TRBJ2-2 TRBV2 . CVSEGQGALNTGELFF TGTGTCAGCGAGGGACAGGGGGCGTTGAACACAGGGGAGCTGTTTTTT
TRBD2 TRBJ2-5 TRBV28 many CASSPGTSGAGTQYF TGTGCCAGCAGTCCAGGGACTAGCGGGGCGGGGACCCAGTACTTC
. TRBJ1-6 TRBV19 . CASRVGRGSPLHF .
. TRBJ2-5 TRBV6-2/TRBV6-3 many CASRFWTDDQETQYF TGTGCCAGCAGGTTCTGGACTGATGATCAAGAGACCCAGTACTTC
. TRBJ2-7 TRBV7-9 many CASSPIRSQGILSYEQYF TGTGCCAGCAGCCCCATTAGATCCCAGGGGATCCTCTCCTACGAGCAGTACTTC
TRBD1 TRBJ2-1 TRBV5-4 . CASSPQGAMNDEQFF TGTGCCAGCAGCCCTCAGGGGGCAATGAATGATGAGCAGTTCTTC
TRBD2 TRBJ2-1 TRBV6-1 medium-sized CASTPGGVNEQFF TGTGCCAGCACCCCGGGAGGGGTTAATGAGCAGTTCTTC
TRBD1 TRBJ1-1 TRBV6-1 many CASSEPGTGNTEAFF TGTGCCAGCAGTGAACCCGGGACAGGCAACACTGAAGCTTTCTTT
. TRBJ2-1 TRBV18 many CASSPDRNEQFF TGTGCCAGCTCACCGGACAGAAATGAGCAGTTCTTC
TRBD2 TRBJ2-2 TRBV27 . CATSPPSGRPGTGELFF TGTGCCACCTCCCCCCCTAGCGGGAGGCCGGGCACCGGGGAGCTGTTTTTT
. TRBJ2-1 TRBV7-6 many CASSSDSREQFF TGTGCCAGCAGCTCGGACTCGCGTGAGCAGTTCTTC
. TRBJ1-2 TRBV28 many CATKDGNYGYTF TGTGCCACCAAGGACGGGAACTATGGCTACACCTTC
. TRBJ1-3 TRBV6-5 many CASSYSPGHAGNTIYF TGTGCCAGCAGTTACTCGCCAGGGCACGCAGGAAACACCATATATTTT
TRBD1 TRBJ1-5 TRBV30 . CAWSTGAVLSNQPQHF TGTGCCTGGAGCACAGGGGCGGTTCTTAGCAATCAGCCCCAGCATTTT
TRBD1 TRBJ1-1 TRBV24-1 medium-sized CATSQTGELEAFF TGTGCCACCAGCCAAACAGGGGAACTTGAAGCTTTCTTT